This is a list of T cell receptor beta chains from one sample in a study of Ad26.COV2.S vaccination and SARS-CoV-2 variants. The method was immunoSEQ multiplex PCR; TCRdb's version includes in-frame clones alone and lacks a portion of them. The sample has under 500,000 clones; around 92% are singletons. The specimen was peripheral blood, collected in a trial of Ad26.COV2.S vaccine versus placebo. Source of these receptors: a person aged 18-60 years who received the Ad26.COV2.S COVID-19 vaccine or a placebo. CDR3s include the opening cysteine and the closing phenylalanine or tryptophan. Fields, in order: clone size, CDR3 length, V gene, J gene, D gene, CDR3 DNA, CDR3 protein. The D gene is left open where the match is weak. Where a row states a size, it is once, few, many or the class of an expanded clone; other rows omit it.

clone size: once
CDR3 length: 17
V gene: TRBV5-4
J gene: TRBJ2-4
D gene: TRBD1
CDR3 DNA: TGTGCCAGCAGCCCTGGACAGGGGAAAATTTTTGCAAACATTCAGTACTTC
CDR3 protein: CASSPGQGKIFANIQYF

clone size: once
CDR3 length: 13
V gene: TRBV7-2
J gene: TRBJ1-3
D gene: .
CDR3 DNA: TGTGCCAGCAGCTTGGGCTCTGGAAACACCATATATTTT
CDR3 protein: CASSLGSGNTIYF

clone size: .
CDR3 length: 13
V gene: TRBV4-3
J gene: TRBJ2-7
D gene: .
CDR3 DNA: TGCGCCAGCTCGAGGGACCGAGCCTACGAGCAGTACTTC
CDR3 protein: CASSRDRAYEQYF

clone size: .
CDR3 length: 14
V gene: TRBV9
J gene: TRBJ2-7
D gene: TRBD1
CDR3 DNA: TGTGCCAGCAGCGCTAGACAGGGTCAAAACGAGCAGTACTTC
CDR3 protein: CASSARQGQNEQYF

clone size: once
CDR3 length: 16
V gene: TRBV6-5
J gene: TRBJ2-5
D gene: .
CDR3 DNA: TGTGCCAGCAGTTACGGGCCTCGACTAATCCAAGAGACCCAGTACTTC
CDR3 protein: CASSYGPRLIQETQYF

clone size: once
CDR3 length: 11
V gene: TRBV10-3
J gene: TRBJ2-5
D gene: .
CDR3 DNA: TGTGCCATCAGTGATAGGGAGACCCAGTACTTC
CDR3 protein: CAISDRETQYF

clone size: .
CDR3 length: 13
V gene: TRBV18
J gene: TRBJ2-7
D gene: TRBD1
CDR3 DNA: TGTGCCAGCTCACCATCGACAGGGATCGAGCAGTACTTC
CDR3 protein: CASSPSTGIEQYF

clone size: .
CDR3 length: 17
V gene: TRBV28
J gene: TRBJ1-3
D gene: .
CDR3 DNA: TGTGCCAGCAGTTTAGGGGGCAGTAACCCCTCTGGAAACACCATATATTTT
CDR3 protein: CASSLGGSNPSGNTIYF

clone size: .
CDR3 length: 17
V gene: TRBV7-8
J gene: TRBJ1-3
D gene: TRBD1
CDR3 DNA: TGTGCCAGCAGCTTAGCCGTGGACAGGAGGATTGGAAACACCATATATTTT
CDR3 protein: CASSLAVDRRIGNTIYF

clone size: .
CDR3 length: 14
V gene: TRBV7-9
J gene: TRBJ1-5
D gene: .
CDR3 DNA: TGTGCCAGCAGCTTAACTGGGAGCAATCAGCCCCAGCATTTT
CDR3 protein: CASSLTGSNQPQHF

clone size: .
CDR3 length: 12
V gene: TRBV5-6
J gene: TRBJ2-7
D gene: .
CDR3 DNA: TGTGCCAGCAGCTTTGGGACACTCGAGCAGTACTTC
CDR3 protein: CASSFGTLEQYF

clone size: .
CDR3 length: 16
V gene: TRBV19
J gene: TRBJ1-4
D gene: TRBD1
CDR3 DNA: TGTGCCAGTAGCGATTGGGTGGGACAGATAAATGAAAAACTGTTTTTT
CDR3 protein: CASSDWVGQINEKLFF

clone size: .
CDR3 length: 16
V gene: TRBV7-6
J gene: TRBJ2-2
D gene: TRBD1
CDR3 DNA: TGTGCCAGCACCTTTATGGGACAGGGAATCACCGGGGAGCTGTTTTTT
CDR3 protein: CASTFMGQGITGELFF

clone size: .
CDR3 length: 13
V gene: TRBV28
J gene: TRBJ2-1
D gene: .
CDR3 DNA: TGTGCCAGCAGTTTTTACCAGGGCGGCGAGCAGTTCTTC
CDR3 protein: CASSFYQGGEQFF

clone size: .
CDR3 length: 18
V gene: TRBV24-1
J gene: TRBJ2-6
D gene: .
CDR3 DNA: TGTGCCACCAGTGATTTTCGGGAGACAGACTCTGGGGCCAACGTCCTGACTTTC
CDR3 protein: CATSDFRETDSGANVLTF

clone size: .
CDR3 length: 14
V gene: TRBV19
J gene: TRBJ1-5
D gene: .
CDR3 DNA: TGTGCCAGTAGTACCAGGAGTAGCAATCAGCCCCAGCATTTT
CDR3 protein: CASSTRSSNQPQHF

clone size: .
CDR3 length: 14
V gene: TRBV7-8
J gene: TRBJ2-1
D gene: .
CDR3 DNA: TGTGCCAGCAGCCCGGGGTTTGGTTACAATGAGCAGTTCTTC
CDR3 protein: CASSPGFGYNEQFF

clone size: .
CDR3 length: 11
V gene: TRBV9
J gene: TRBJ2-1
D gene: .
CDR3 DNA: TGTGCCAGCAGCGGACAAGGTACGCAGTTCTTC
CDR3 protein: CASSGQGTQFF

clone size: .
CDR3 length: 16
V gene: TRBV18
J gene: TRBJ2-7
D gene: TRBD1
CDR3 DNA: TGTGCCAGCTCACCATTAGGACAGGGAAGCTCCTACGAGCAGTACTTC
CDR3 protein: CASSPLGQGSSYEQYF

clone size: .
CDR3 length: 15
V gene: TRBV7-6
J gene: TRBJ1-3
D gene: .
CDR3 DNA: TGTGCCAGCAGCCCGACAGATTACTCTGGAAACACCATATATTTT
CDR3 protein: CASSPTDYSGNTIYF

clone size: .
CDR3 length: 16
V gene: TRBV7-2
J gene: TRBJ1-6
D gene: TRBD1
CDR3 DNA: TGTGCCAGCAGCCGCGAGGGCCGCAGGGGGAATTCACCCCTCCACTTT
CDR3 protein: CASSREGRRGNSPLHF

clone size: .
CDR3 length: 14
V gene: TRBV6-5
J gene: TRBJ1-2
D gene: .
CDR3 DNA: TGTGCCAGCAGGGCCAACAGGGATAGCTATGGCTACACCTTC
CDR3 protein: CASRANRDSYGYTF

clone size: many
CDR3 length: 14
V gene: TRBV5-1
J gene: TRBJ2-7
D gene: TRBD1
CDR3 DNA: TGCGCCAGCAGACCCTCAGGGGGCGGCTACGAGCAGTACTTC
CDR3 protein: CASRPSGGGYEQYF

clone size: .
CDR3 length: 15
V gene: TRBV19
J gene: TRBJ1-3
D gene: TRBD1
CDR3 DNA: TGTGCCAGTATAAGGACAGGGCGGTCTGGAAACACCATATATTTT
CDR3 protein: CASIRTGRSGNTIYF

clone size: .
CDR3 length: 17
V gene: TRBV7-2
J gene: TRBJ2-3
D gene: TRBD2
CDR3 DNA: TGTGCCAGCAGCTTGCCCAGGGGCGGGGGGGCAGGCGATACGCAGTATTTT
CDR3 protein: CASSLPRGGGAGDTQYF

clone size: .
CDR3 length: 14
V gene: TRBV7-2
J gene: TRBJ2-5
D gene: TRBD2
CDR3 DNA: TGTGCCAGCAGCTTGGGGGGGACCCAAGAGACCCAGTACTTC
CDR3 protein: CASSLGGTQETQYF

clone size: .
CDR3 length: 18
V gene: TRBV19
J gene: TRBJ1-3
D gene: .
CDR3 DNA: TGTGCCAGTAGTATCGGCGGGGGCCAGCTGTACTCTGGAAACACCATATATTTT
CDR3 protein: CASSIGGGQLYSGNTIYF

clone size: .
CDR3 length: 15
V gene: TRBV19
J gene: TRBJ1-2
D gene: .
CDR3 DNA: TGTGCCAGTAGTATGATTTACAGATCTTTCTATGGCTACACCTTC
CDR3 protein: CASSMIYRSFYGYTF

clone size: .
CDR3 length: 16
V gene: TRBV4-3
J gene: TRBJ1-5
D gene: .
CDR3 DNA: TGCGCCAGCAGCCAAGATCGGGGGATCAGGGCTCAGCCCCAGCATTTT
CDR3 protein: CASSQDRGIRAQPQHF

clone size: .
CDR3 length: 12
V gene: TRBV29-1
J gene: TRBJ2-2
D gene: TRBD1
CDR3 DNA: TGCAGCGTTCTGACAGGGGCCGGGGAGCTGTTTTTT
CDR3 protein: CSVLTGAGELFF

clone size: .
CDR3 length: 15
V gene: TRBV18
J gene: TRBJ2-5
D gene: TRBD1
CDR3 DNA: TGTGCCAGCTCCCGGGACAGGGGGAGGTCAGAGACCCAGTACTTC
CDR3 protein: CASSRDRGRSETQYF

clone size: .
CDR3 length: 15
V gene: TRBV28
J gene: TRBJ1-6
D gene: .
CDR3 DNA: TGTGCCAGCAGTTTGTTGGAGAGAAGAGGATCACCCCTCCACTTT
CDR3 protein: CASSLLERRGSPLHF

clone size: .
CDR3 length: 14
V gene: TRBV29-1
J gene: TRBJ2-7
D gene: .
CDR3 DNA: TGCAGCGTTGAGTTTTCCAGACGGGCCCACGAGCAGTACTTC
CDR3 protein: CSVEFSRRAHEQYF

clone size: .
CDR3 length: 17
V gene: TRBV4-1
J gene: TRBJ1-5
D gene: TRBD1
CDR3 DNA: TGCGCCAGCAGCCAAGCCCTAATCAGGGGGCTGCGGCAGCCCCAGCATTTT
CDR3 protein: CASSQALIRGLRQPQHF

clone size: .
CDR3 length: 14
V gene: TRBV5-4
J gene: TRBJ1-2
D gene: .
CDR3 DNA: TGTGCCAGCAGCGCGTATCCGGGAGACTATGGCTACACCTTC
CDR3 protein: CASSAYPGDYGYTF

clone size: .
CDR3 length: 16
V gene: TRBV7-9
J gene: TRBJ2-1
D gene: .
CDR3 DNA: TGTGCCAGCAGCTTAGACGTGGTTACGGCGGGGAGTGAGCAGTTCTTC
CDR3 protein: CASSLDVVTAGSEQFF

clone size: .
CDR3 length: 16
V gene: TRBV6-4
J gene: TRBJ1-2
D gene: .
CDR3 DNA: TGTGCCAGCAGTTCCCACCCGGGGCGGGCTAACTATGGCTACACCTTC
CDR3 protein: CASSSHPGRANYGYTF

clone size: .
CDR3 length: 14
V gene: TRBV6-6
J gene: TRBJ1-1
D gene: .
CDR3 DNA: TGTGCCAGCAGTTACGAGGGCCCCAACACTGAAGCTTTCTTT
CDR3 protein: CASSYEGPNTEAFF

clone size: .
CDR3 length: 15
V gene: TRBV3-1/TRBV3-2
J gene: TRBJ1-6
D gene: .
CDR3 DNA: TGTGCCAGCAGCCAAGTCACGGGGGGTAATTCACCCCTCCACTTT
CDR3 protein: CASSQVTGGNSPLHF

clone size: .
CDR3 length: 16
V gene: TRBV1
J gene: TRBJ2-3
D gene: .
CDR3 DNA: TGCACCAGCAGCCACTTGGGGACCCCCGCGGCAGATACGCAGTATTTT
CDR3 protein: CTSSHLGTPAADTQYF

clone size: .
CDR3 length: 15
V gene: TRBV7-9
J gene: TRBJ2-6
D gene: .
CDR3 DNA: TGTGCCAGCAGCGATCTGAACTCTGGGGCCAACGTCCTGACTTTC
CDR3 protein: CASSDLNSGANVLTF

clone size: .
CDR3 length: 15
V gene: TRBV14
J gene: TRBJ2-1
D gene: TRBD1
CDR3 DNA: TGTGCCAGCAGCCAAGGAGGGACAGCCTACAATGAGCAGTTCTTC
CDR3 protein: CASSQGGTAYNEQFF

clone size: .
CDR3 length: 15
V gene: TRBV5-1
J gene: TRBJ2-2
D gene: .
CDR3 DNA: TGCGCCAGCAGCTTGGCCGGGCCGAACACCGGGGAGCTGTTTTTT
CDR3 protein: CASSLAGPNTGELFF

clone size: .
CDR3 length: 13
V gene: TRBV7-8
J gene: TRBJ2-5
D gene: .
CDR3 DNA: TGTGCCAGCAGCTTACTGGCCATTGGGGCCCAGTACTTC
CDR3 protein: CASSLLAIGAQYF

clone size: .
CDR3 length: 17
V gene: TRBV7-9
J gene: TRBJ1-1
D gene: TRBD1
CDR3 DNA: TGTGCCAGCAGCTTTAGCGGGGGACAGGTGGGGAACACTGAAGCTTTCTTT
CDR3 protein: CASSFSGGQVGNTEAFF

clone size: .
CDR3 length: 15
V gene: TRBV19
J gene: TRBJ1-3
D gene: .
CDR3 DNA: TGTGCCAGTAGTTTCGACTTAGGTTCTGGAAACACCATATATTTT
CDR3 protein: CASSFDLGSGNTIYF

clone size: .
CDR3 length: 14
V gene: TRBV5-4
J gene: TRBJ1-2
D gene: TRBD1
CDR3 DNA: TGTGCCAGCAGCTTGGGGGCCAGGGGGCGAGGCTACACCTTC
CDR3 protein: CASSLGARGRGYTF

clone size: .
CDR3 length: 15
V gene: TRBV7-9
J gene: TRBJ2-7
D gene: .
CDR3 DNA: TGTGCCAGCAGCTCGACGACAGCTGAATCCTACGAGCAGTACTTC
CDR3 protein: CASSSTTAESYEQYF

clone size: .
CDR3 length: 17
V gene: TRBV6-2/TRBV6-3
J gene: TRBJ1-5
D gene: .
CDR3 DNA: TGTGCCAGCAGTTACCCCAGGGGAGGGGGGGGCAATCAGCCCCAGCATTTT
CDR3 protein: CASSYPRGGGGNQPQHF

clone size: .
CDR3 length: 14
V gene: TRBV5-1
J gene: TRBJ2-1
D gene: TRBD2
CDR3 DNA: TGCGCCACCTCGGGGGGGCTCTCCTACAATGAGCAGTTCTTC
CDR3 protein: CATSGGLSYNEQFF

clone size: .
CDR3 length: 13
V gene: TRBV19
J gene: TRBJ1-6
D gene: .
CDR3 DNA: TGTGCCAGTAGTTGGGGGGGCAGATCACCCCTCCACTTT
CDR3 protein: CASSWGGRSPLHF

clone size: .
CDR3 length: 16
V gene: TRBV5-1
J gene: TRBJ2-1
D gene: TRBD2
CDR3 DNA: TGCGCCAGCAGCTTGCCTAGCGGGGGGTCGTACAATGAGCAGTTCTTC
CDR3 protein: CASSLPSGGSYNEQFF

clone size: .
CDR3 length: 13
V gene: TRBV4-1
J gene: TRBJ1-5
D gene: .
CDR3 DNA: TGCGCCAGCAGTTATGTGGTCAATCAGCCCCAGCATTTT
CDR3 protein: CASSYVVNQPQHF

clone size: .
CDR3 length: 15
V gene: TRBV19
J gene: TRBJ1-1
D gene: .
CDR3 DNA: TGTGCCAGTAGTATAGGAGCCGGAGGTGAAACTGAAGCTTTCTTT
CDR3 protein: CASSIGAGGETEAFF